Below, 22 T cell receptor beta chains from the same sample are listed, as sequenced in a study of OX40 agonist ivuxolimab in advanced cancers. Clones were sequenced by immunoSEQ multiplex PCR, and TCRdb holds only the in-frame ones, with some missing. The sample has tens of thousands of clones, around 90% seen once. The source material was CD4+ or CD8+ T cells sorted from blood, sampled in a trial of the OX40 agonist ivuxolimab. These receptors were obtained from an adult with an advanced solid tumor such as melanoma, head and neck, liver or kidney cancer.

This chain links TRBV6-1 with TRBJ2-2; D not resolved. V dropped 3 bases and J dropped 2 bases, with 10 bases sitting between them. Per germline, CDR1 MNHNS and CDR2 SASEGT. The CDR3 has 15 amino acids. The CDR3, as DNA: TGTGCCAGCAGTGACCATGGCTATAACACCGGGGAGCTGTTTTTT. It encodes CASSDHGYNTGELFF.

The rearrangement links TRBV5-1 to TRBJ2-3; no clear D. Trimming removed 3 bases from V and 6 bases from J, with 11 bases in between. Germline loops: CDR1 SGHRS, CDR2 YFSETQ. The CDR3 is made up of 13 amino acids. This CDR3 reads CASSSVPSDTQYF. In DNA form, the CDR3 reads TGCGCCAGCAGCTCCGTCCCTTCCGATACGCAGTATTTT.

This chain uses TRBV19 with TRBJ1-2; D unclear. Germline-derived CDR1 and CDR2 are LNHDA and SQIVND (reference sequence). This CDR3 region has 13 residues. V was clipped by 5 bases and J by 8 bases, with 15 bases between them. Written as DNA, the CDR3 is TGTGCCAGTAGTTCGGCCAGACATTGGGGCTACACCTTC. It codes for CASSSARHWGYTF.

The V gene is TRBV7-8, the J gene TRBJ1-1, with no clear D. This CDR3 is built from 14 residues. Germline loops: CDR1 SGHVS, CDR2 FQNEAQ. Trimming took 2 bases from V and 0 from J, leaving 7 bases between them. DNA of the CDR3: TGTGCCAGCAGCTTAACCAGGTTGAACACTGAAGCTTTCTTT. Amino acids: CASSLTRLNTEAFF.

The CDR3: CASPRGGTEAFF. The CDR3 nucleotides are TGTGCCAGCCCCAGGGGGGGCACTGAAGCTTTCTTT. The chain employs TRBV9 and TRBJ1-1; 7 bases line up with TRBD1. This CDR3 is built from 12 residues. Unmatched junction bases numbered 4, after V lost 7 bases and J lost 4 bases. In germline, CDR1 is SGDLS, CDR2 YYNGEE.

The V call is TRBV7-3, the J call TRBJ2-3; tentatively, D is TRBD1 (5 bases). Between the trimmed V and J ends, which lost 0 bases and 4 bases, there was a span of 5 bases. The CDR3 runs to 13 residues. Germline CDR1 reads SGHTA; CDR2 reads FQGTGA. CDR3 nucleotides: TGTGCCAGCAGCTTAACCAGGGCAGATACGCAGTATTTT. It codes for CASSLTRADTQYF.

V gene TRBV4-1 combines with J gene TRBJ1-4, with 8 nucleotides matching TRBD1. With 0 bases clipped from V and 4 bases from J, the junction kept 4 bases outside the gene matches. Germline V gene lookup returns CDR1 MGHRA and CDR2 YSYEKL. The CDR3 is 16 amino acids. Written as DNA, the CDR3 is TGCGCCAGCAGCCAAGACAGGGGGCTTGGTAATGAAAAACTGTTTTTT. Translated, it gives CASSQDRGLGNEKLFF.

The chain combines TRBV10-3 with TRBJ1-1, with 11 nucleotides matching TRBD1. Germline V CDR1 and CDR2: ENHRY, SYGVKD. The CDR3 extends over 14 amino acids. After removal of 6 bases from V and 4 bases from J, the junction contained 4 bases not matched to a gene. This chain's CDR3 is CAIRDGTGGTEAFF. CDR3 bases: TGTGCCATCAGGGACGGGACAGGGGGCACTGAAGCTTTCTTT.

This clone was observed a handful of times. The rearrangement links TRBV23-1 to TRBJ2-3; TRBD2 aligns across 7 bases. TRBV23-1 belongs to the ORF category, with a function that is uncertain. This CDR3 comprises 13 residues. After removal of 7 bases from V and 7 bases from J, the junction contained 8 bases not matched to a gene. The CDR3 DNA reads as TGCGCCAGCACGCCTTGGGGACTAAATACGCAGTATTTT. Translating gives CASTPWGLNTQYF.

The CDR3 nucleotides are TGTGCCAGCAGCATAAACAAACACACTGAAGCTTTCTTT. Its translation: CASSINKHTEAFF. The V and J genes are TRBV9 and TRBJ1-1; no definite D call. V lost 4 bases and J 3 bases, leaving 10 bases between the germline ends. The CDR3 is made up of 13 amino acids. Germline values: CDR1 SGDLS, CDR2 YYNGEE.

This clone was counted between two and nine times. This chain joins TRBV5-4 and TRBJ2-3; D unresolved. Germline CDR1 and CDR2: SGHNT and YYREEE (reference sequence). V lost 4 bases and J lost 2, with 11 bases in between. There are 14 residues in the CDR3. As DNA, the CDR3 is TGTGCCAGCAGCCTCGTCCGAAACACAGATACGCAGTATTTT. Its translation is CASSLVRNTDTQYF.

The rearrangement uses TRBV5-1 and TRBJ2-5; 7 positions match TRBD1. The germline V gene has CDR1 SGHRS and CDR2 YFSETQ. The CDR3 is made up of 15 amino acids. V lost 4 bases, J lost 1 base, and 7 bases stayed unmatched. The CDR3 bases are TGCGCCAGCAGCGGAATTGGGACAGTCCAAGAGACCCAGTACTTC. It codes for CASSGIGTVQETQYF.

The genes are TRBV7-9 and TRBJ2-7; 7 nucleotides agree with TRBD1. Germline V gene lookup returns CDR1 SEHNR and CDR2 FQNEAQ (reference sequence). This CDR3 region has 12 residues. The CDR3 DNA reads TGTGTATCGAGGGACAGCTCCTACGAGCAGTACTTC. This translates into CVSRDSSYEQYF.

The chain recombines TRBV2 with TRBJ2-5; D might be TRBD2 (5 bases). The CDR3 totals 12 residues. CDR1 SNHLY and CDR2 FYNNEI come from the germline V gene. Trimming shortened V by 9 bases and J by 4 bases, and 12 bases separated the two germline ends. CDR3 in DNA: TGTGCCAGTCTCGGAGGTGTAGAGACCCAGTACTTC. Its protein product is CASLGGVETQYF.

The V gene is TRBV15, the J gene TRBJ2-3, with D hard to call. V lost 3 bases to trimming and J lost 6 bases, with 10 bases between them. CDR3 size: 13 residues. CDR1 and CDR2 (germline): LNHNV, YYDKDF (reference sequence). The CDR3 region has the DNA TGTGCCACCAGCAGGTGGAGCCCCGATACGCAGTATTTT. This codes for CATSRWSPDTQYF.

This sequence joins TRBV5-1 and TRBJ2-2, with D perhaps matching TRBD1 (6 bases). Germline V gives CDR1 SGHRS, CDR2 YFSETQ. Trimming cost V 4 bases and J 6 bases, with 13 bases left between them. This CDR3 has 14 residues. CDR3 DNA: TGCGCCAGCAGCCCACTACAGGGAGCCGGGGAGCTGTTTTTT. Its translation is CASSPLQGAGELFF.

This clone was picked up one time. The rearrangement joins TRBV6-1 to TRBJ2-7; no clear D gene. Germline V gene data show CDR1 as MNHNS and CDR2 as SASEGT. Between the trimmed V and J ends, which lost 4 bases and 7 bases, there was a span of 5 bases. This CDR3 is built from 10 residues. CDR3 sequence (DNA): TGTGCCAGCAGTGTTAGAGAGCAGTACTTC. It is translated as CASSVREQYF.

V usage is TRBV5-1 and J usage is TRBJ2-3; 12 bases are a match to TRBD2. The CDR3 consists of 16 residues. Germline trimming cut 6 bases from V and 4 bases from J; bases unmatched to any gene: 9. Per germline, CDR1 SGHRS and CDR2 YFSETQ. The CDR3 here is CASKSPSGGVPDTQYF. As DNA, the CDR3 is TGCGCCAGCAAGTCTCCTAGCGGGGGGGTTCCAGATACGCAGTATTTT. Combining the CDR3 with reference TRBV5-1 and TRBJ2-3 gives the whole variable domain KAGVTQTPRYLIKTRGQQVTLSCSPISGHRSVSWYQQTPGQGLQFLFEYFSETQRNKGNFPGRFSGRQFSNSRSEMNVSTLELGDSALYLCASKSPSGGVPDTQYFGPGTRLTVL.

The chain links TRBV10-3 to TRBJ1-2; TRBD1 matches at 7 bases. CDR1 and CDR2 from the germline V gene are ENHRY and SYGVKD. The V and J ends lost 6 bases and 11 bases, in that order; junction bases with no gene match: 9. This CDR3 is 12 amino acids long. The CDR3 DNA reads TGTGCCATCAGCGACAGGGTTAGTCAATACACCTTC. It codes for CAISDRVSQYTF.

This chain links TRBV5-1 with TRBJ2-7, with TRBD1 matching over 8 bases. The germline CDR1 and CDR2 sequences are SGHRS and YFSETQ. Trimming removed 8 bases from V and 3 bases from J; junction bases left unmatched: 10. The CDR3 has 14 residues. CDR3 loop: CASFAGTGDYEQYF. The DNA of the CDR3 is TGCGCCAGTTTCGCCGGGACAGGAGACTACGAGCAGTACTTC.

The chain has TRBV19 and TRBJ1-2, with 10 bases aligning to TRBD1. This CDR3 has 18 residues. The germline gives CDR1 LNHDA, CDR2 SQIVND (reference sequence). V was pared by 7 bases and J by 5 bases, with 19 bases of the junction left unmatched. The CDR3 sequence is CASIPSRQGARLTYGYTF. The CDR3 bases are TGTGCCAGTATCCCCTCTCGACAGGGGGCGAGACTCACATATGGCTACACCTTC.

CDR3 protein: CASGVTGANVLTF. For the CDR3, the DNA is TGTGCCAGCGGGGTTACTGGGGCCAACGTCCTGACTTTC. The V and J genes are TRBV28 and TRBJ2-6, with D uncertain. The CDR3 extends over 13 amino acids. The V gene lost 8 bases and the J gene lost 2 bases, with 7 bases spanning the gap. The V gene's germline CDR1 is MDHEN and CDR2 SYDVKM.